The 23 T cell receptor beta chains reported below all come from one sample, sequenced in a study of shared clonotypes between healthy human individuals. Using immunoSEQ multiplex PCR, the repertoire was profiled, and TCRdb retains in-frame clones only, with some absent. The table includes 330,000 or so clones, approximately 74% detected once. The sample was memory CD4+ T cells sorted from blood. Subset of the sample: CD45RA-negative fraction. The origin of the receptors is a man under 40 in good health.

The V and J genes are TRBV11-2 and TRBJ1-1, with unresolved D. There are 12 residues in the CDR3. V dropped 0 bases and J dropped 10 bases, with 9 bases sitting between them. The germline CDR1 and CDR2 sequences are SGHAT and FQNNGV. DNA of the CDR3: TGTGCCAGCAGCTTAGAGTTGGGAGGAGCTTTCTTT. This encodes CASSLELGGAFF.

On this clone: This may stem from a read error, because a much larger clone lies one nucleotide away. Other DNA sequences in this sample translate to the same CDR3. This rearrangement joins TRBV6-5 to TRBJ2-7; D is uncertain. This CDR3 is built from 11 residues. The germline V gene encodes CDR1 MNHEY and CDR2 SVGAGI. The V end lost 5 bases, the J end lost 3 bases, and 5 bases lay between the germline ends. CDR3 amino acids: CASSLGYEQYF. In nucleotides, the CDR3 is TGTGCCAGCAGTCTCGGCTACGAGCAGTACTTC.

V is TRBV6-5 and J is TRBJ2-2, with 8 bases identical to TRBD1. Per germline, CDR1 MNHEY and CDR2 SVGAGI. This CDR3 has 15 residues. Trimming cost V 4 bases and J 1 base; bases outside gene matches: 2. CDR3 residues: CASSSGQGNTGELFF. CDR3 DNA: TGTGCCAGCAGTTCCGGACAGGGGAACACCGGGGAGCTGTTTTTT.

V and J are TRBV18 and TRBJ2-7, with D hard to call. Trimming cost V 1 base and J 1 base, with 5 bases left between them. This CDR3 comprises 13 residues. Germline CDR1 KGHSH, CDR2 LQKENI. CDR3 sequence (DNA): TGTGCCAGCTCACCACGAACTTCCTACGAGCAGTACTTC. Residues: CASSPRTSYEQYF.

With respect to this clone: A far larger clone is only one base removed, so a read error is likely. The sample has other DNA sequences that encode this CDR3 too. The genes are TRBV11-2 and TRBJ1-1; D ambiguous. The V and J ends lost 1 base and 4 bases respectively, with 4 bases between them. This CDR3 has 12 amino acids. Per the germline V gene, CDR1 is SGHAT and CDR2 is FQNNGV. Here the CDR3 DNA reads TGTGCCAGCAGCTTAGGGGCCACTGAAGCTTTCTTT. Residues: CASSLGATEAFF.

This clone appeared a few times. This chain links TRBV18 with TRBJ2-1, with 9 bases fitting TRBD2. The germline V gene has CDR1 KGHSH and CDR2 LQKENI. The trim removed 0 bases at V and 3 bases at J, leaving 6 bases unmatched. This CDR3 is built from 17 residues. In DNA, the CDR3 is TGTGCCAGCTCACCACCGATGGGGACTAGCCGCTACAATGAGCAGTTCTTC. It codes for CASSPPMGTSRYNEQFF.

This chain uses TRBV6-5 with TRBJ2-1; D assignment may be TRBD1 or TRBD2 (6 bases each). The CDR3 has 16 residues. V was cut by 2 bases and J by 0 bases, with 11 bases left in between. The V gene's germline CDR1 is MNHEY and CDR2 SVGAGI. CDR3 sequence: CASSYQGGSSYNEQFF. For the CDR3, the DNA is TGTGCCAGCAGTTACCAAGGGGGGAGCTCCTACAATGAGCAGTTCTTC.

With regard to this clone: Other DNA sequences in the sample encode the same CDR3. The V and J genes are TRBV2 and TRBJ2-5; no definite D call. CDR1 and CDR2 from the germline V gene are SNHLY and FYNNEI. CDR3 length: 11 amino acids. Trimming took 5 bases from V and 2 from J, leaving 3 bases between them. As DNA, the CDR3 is TGTGCCAGCAGTTTTCAAGAGACCCAGTACTTC. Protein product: CASSFQETQYF.

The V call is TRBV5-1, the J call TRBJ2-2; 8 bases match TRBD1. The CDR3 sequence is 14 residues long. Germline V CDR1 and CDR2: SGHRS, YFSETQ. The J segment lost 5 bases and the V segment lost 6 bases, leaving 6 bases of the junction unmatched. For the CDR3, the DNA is TGCGCCAGCACCAAGACAGGGGAGACCGGGGAGCTGTTTTTT. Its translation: CASTKTGETGELFF.

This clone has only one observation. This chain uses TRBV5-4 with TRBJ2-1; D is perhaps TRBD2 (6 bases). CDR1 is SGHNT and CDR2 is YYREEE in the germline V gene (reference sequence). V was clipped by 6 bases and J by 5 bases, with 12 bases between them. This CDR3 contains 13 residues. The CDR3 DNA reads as TGTGCCAGCAAAGACGGGAGCGACAATGAGCAGTTCTTC. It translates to CASKDGSDNEQFF.

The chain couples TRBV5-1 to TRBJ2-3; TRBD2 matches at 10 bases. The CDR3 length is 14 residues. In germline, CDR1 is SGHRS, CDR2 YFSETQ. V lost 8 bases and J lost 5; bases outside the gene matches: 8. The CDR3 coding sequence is TGCGCCAGTACGGGGACTAGCGTGGGAGATACGCAGTATTTT. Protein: CASTGTSVGDTQYF.

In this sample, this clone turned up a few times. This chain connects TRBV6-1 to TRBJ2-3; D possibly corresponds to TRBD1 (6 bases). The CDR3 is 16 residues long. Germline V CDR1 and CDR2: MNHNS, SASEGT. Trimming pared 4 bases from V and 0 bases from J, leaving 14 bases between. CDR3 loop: CASSAGTNPSTDTQYF. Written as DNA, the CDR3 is TGTGCCAGCAGTGCCGGGACAAACCCTAGCACAGATACGCAGTATTTT.

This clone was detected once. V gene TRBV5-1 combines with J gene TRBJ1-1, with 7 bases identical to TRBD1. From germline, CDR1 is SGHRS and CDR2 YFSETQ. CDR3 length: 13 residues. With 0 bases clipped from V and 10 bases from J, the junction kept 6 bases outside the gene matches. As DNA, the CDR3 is TGCGCCAGCAGCTTGGATGACAGGGCGGGAGCTTTCTTT. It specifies CASSLDDRAGAFF.

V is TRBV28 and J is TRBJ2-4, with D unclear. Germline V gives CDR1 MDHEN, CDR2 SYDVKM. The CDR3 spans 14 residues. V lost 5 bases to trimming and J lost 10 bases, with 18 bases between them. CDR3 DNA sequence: TGTGCCAGCAGTCCTACCCAGGCAGTCCCAATTCAGTACTTC. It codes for CASSPTQAVPIQYF.

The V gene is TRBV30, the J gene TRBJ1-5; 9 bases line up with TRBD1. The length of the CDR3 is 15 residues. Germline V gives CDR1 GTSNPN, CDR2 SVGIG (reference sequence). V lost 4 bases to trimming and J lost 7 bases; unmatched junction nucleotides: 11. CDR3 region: CAWTDGTGLGQPQHF. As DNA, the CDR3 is TGTGCCTGGACCGACGGGACAGGGCTTGGACAGCCCCAGCATTTT.

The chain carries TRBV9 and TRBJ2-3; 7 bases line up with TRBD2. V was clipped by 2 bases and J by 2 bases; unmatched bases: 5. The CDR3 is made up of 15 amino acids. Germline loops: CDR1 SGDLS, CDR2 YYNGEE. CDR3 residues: CASSVLADNTDTQYF. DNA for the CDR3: TGTGCCAGCAGCGTCCTAGCGGACAACACAGATACGCAGTATTTT.

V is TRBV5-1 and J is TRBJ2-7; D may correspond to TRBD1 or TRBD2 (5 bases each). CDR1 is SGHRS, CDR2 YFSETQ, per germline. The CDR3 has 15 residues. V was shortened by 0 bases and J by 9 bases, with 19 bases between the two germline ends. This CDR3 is CASSLEPGTDGGQYF. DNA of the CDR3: TGCGCCAGCAGCTTGGAGCCCGGGACCGACGGCGGGCAGTACTTC.

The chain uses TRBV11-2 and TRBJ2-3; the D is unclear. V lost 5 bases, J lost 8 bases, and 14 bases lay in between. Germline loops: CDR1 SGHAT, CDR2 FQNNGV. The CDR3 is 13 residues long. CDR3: CASSPLGGGTQYF. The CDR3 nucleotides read TGTGCCAGCAGCCCATTGGGCGGCGGTACGCAGTATTTT.

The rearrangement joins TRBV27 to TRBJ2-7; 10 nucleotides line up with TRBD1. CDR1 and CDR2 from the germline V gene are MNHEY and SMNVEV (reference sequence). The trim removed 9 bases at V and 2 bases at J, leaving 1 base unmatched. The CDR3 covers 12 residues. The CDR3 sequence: CASGQGAYEQYF. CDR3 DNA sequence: TGTGCCAGTGGACAGGGGGCCTACGAGCAGTACTTC.

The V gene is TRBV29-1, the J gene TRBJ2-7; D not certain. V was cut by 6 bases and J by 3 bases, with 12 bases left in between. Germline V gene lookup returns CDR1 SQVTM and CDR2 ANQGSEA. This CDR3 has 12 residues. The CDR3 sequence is CSVADGVYEQYF. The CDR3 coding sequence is TGCAGCGTGGCCGATGGGGTCTACGAGCAGTACTTC.

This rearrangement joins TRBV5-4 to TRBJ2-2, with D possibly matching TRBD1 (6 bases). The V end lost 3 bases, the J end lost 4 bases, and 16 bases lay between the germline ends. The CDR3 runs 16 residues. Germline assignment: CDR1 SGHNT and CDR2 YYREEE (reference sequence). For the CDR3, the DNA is TGTGCCAGCAGCTGGAAGGGGGAGTGGTTCACCGGGGAGCTGTTTTTT. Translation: CASSWKGEWFTGELFF.

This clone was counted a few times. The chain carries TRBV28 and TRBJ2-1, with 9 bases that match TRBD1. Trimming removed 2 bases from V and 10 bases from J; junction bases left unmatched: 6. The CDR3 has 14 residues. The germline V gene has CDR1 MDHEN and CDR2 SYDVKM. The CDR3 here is CASSLTDRGKEQFF. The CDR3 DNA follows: TGTGCCAGCAGTTTAACGGACAGGGGAAAGGAGCAGTTCTTC. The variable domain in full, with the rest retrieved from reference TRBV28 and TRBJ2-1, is DVKVTQSSRYLVKRTGEKVFLECVQDMDHENMFWYRQDPGLGLRLIYFSYDVKMKEKGDIPEGYSVSREKKERFSLILESASTNQTSMYLCASSLTDRGKEQFFGPGTRLTVL.

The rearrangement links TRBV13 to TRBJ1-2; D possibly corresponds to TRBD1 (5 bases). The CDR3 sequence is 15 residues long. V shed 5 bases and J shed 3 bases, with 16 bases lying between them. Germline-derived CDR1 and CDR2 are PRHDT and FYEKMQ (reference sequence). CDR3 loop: CASSQTWGKDYGYTF. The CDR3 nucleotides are TGTGCCAGCAGCCAGACGTGGGGGAAGGACTATGGCTACACCTTC.